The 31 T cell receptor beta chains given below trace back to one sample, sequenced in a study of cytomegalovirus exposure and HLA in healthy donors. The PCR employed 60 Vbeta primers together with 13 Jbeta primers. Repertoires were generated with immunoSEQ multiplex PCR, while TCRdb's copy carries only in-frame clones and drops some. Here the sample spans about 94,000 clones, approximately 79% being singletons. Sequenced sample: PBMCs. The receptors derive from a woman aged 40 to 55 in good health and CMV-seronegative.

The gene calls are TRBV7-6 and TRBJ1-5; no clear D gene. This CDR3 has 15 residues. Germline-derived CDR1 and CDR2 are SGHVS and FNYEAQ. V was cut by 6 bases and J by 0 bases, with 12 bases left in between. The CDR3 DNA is TGTGCCAGCAGTCCGGCAGGAAATAGCAATCAGCCCCAGCATTTT. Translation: CASSPAGNSNQPQHF.

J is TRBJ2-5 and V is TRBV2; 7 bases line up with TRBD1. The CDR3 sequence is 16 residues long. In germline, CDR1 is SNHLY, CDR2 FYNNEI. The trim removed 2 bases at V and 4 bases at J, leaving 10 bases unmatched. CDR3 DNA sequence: TGTGCCAGCAGTGAACATCCTCGGGACAGCAGAGAGACCCAGTACTTC. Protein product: CASSEHPRDSRETQYF. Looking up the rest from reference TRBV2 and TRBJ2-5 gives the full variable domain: EPEVTQTPSHQVTQMGQEVILRCVPISNHLYFYWYRQILGQKVEFLVSFYNNEISEKSEIFDDQFSVERPDGSNFTLKIRSTKLEDSAMYFCASSEHPRDSRETQYFGPGTRLLVL.

CDR3 amino acids: CSARRDYGYTF. The CDR3 nucleotides read TGCAGTGCTAGGCGAGACTATGGCTACACCTTC. The gene calls are TRBV20-1 and TRBJ1-2, with D unresolved. Trimming took off 3 bases at V and 3 bases at J, with 5 bases between the two ends. The CDR3 spans 11 residues. Per the germline V gene, CDR1 is DFQATT and CDR2 is SNEGSKA (reference sequence).

The CDR3 is CASRGDRAAYEQYF. The CDR3 DNA sequence: TGTGCCAGCAGGGGGGACAGGGCAGCCTACGAGCAGTACTTC. J is TRBJ2-7 and V is TRBV28, with 9 nucleotides matching TRBD1. The length of the CDR3 is 14 residues. Germline V gene sequence: CDR1 MDHEN, CDR2 SYDVKM. Trimming removed 6 bases from V and 2 bases from J; junction bases left unmatched: 5.

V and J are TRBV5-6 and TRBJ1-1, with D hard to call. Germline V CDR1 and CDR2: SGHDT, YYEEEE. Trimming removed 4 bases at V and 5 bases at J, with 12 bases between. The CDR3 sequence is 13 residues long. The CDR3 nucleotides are TGTGCCAGCAGCCCGGACTCATGGACTGAAGCTTTCTTT. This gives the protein CASSPDSWTEAFF.

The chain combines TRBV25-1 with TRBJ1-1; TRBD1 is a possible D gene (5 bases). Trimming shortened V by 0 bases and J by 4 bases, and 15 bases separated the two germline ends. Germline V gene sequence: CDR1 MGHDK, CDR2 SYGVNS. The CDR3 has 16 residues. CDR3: CASSEYGSIGTTEAFF. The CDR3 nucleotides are TGTGCCAGCAGTGAATACGGGAGTATAGGGACCACTGAAGCTTTCTTT.

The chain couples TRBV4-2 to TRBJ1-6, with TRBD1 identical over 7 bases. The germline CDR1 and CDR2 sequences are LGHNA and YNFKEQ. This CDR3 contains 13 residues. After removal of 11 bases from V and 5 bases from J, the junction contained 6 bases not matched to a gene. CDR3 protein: CAAGQLNNSPLHF. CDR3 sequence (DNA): TGTGCCGCGGGACAGCTCAATAATTCACCCCTCCACTTT.

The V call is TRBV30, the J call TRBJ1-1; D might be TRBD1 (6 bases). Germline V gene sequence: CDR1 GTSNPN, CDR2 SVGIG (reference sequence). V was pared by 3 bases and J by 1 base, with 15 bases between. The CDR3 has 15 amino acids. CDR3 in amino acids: CAWRAPRGGNTEAFF. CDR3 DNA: TGTGCCTGGAGGGCCCCCCGAGGGGGGAACACTGAAGCTTTCTTT.

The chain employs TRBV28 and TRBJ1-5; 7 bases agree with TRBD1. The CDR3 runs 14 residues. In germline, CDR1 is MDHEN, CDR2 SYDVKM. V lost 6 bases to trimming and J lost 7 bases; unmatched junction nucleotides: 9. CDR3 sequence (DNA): TGTGCCAGCAGCTCCCGACAGGGCTGGCAGCCCCAGCATTTT. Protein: CASSSRQGWQPQHF.

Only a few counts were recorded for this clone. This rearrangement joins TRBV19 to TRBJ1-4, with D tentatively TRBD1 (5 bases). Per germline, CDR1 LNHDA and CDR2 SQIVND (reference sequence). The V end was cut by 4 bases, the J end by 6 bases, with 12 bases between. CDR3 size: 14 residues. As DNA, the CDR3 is TGTGCCAGTAGTACACCCGGGACTTATGAAAAACTGTTTTTT. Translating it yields CASSTPGTYEKLFF.

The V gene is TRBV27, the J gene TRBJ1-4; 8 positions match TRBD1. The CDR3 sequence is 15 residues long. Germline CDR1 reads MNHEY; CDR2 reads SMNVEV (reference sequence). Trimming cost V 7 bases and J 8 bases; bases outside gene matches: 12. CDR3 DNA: TGTGCCAGCAACTTTCAGCCGGGACAGGCGGAAAAACTGTTTTTT. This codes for CASNFQPGQAEKLFF.

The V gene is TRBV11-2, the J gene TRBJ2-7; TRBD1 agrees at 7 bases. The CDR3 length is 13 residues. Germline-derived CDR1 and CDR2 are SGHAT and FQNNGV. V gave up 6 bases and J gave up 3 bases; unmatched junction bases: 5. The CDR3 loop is CASSYDRDYEQYF. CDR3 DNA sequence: TGTGCCAGCAGTTATGACAGGGACTACGAGCAGTACTTC.

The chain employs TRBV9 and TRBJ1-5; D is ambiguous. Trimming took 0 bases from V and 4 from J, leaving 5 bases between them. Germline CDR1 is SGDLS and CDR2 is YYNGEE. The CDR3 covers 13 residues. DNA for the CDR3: TGTGCCAGCAGCGTAGATCCTAATCAGCCCCAGCATTTT. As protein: CASSVDPNQPQHF.

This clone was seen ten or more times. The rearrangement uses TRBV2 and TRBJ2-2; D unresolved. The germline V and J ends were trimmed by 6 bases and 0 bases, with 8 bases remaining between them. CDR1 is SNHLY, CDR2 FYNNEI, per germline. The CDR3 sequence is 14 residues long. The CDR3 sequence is CASRGNTNTGELFF. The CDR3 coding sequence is TGTGCCAGCAGGGGCAATACGAACACCGGGGAGCTGTTTTTT.

The chain's CDR3 is CASSISRVTNTEAFF. CDR3 coding DNA: TGTGCCAGTAGTATAAGCAGGGTGACGAACACTGAAGCTTTCTTT. The J gene is TRBJ1-1, the V gene TRBV19, with D perhaps matching TRBD1 (5 bases). Germline CDR1 LNHDA, CDR2 SQIVND (reference sequence). V dropped 2 bases and J dropped 1 base, with 11 bases sitting between them. The CDR3 covers 15 residues.

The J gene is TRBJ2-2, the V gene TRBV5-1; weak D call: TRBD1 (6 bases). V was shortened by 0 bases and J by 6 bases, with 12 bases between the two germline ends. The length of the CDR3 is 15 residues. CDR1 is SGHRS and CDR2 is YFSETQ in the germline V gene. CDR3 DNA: TGCGCCAGCAGCTTGGAAGGGGGATTCGCCGGGGAGCTGTTTTTT. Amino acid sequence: CASSLEGGFAGELFF.

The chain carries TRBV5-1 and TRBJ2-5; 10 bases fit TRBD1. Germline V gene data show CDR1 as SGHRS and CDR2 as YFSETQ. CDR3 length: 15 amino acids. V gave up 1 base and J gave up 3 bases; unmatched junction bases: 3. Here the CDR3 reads CASSLRGTGEETQYF. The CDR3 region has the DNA TGCGCCAGCAGCTTGCGGGGGACAGGGGAAGAGACCCAGTACTTC.

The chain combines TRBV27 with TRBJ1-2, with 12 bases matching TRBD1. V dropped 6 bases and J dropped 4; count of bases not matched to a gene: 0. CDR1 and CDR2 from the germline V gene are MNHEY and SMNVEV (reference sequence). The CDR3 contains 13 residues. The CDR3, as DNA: TGTGCCAGCAGGGGACAGGGGGCCTATGGCTACACCTTC. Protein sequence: CASRGQGAYGYTF.

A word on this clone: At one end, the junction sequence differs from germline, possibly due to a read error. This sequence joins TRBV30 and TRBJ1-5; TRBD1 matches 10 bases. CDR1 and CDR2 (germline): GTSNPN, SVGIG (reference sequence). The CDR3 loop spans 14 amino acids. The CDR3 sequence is CAWSAGQGNQPQNF. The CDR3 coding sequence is TGTGCCTGGAGCGCGGGACAGGGGAATCAGCCCCAGAATTTT.

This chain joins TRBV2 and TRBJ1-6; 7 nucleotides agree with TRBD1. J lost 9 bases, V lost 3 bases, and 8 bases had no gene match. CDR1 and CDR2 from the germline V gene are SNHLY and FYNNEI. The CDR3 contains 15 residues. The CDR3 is CASSDVTGSGSPLHF. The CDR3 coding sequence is TGTGCCAGCAGTGACGTGACAGGGTCAGGTTCACCCCTCCACTTT.

CDR3 nucleotide sequence: TGTGCCAGCAGCTCAGGACAGGGGGCTTACGAGCAGTACTTC. Amino acid sequence: CASSSGQGAYEQYF. This chain links TRBV11-2 with TRBJ2-7, with 11 bases matching TRBD1. The CDR3 extends over 14 amino acids. The J segment lost 4 bases and the V segment lost 4 bases, leaving 3 bases of the junction unmatched. CDR1 is SGHAT, CDR2 FQNNGV, per germline.

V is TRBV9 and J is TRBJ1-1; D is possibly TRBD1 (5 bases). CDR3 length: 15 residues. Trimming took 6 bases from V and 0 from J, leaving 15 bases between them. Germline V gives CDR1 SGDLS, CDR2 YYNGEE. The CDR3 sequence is CASTGGVGMNTEAFF. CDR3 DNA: TGTGCCAGCACCGGAGGGGTGGGGATGAACACTGAAGCTTTCTTT.

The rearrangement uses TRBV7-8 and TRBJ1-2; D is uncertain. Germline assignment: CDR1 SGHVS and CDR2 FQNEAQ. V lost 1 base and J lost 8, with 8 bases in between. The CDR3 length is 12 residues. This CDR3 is CASSLGGPGYTF. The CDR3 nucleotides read TGTGCCAGCAGCTTAGGAGGGCCCGGCTACACCTTC.

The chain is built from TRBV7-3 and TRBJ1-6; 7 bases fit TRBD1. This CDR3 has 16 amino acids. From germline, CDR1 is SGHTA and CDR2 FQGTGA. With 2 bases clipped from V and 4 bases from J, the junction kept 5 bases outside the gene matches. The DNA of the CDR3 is TGTGCCAGCAGCTTACAGGGACAGCCATATAATTCACCCCTCCACTTT. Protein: CASSLQGQPYNSPLHF.

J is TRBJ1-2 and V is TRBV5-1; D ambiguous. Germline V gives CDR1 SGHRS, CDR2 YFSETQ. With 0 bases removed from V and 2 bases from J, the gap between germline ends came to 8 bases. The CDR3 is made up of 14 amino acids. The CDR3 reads CASSLDGLNYGYTF. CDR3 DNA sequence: TGCGCCAGCAGCTTGGACGGACTGAACTATGGCTACACCTTC.

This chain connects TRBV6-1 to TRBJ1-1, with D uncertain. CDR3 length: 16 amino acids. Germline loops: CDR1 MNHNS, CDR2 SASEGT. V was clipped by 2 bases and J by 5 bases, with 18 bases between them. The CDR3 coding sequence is TGTGCCAGCAGTGAACGCAGGCCAAAATCGGTAACTGAAGCTTTCTTT. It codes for CASSERRPKSVTEAFF.

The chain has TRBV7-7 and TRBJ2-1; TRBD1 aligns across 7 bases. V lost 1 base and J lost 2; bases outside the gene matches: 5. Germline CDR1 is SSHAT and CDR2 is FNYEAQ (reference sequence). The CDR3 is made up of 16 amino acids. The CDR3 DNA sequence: TGTGCCAGCAGCTTAGGGTCAGGGGGAGCCTACAATGAGCAGTTCTTC. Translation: CASSLGSGGAYNEQFF. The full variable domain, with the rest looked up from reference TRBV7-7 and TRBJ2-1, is GAGVSQSPRYKVTKRGQDVTLRCDPISSHATLYWYQQALGQGPEFLTYFNYEAQPDKSGLPSDRFSAERPEGSISTLTIQRTEQRDSAMYRCASSLGSGGAYNEQFFGPGTRLTVL.

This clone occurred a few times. CDR3 DNA: TGTGCCTGGAGCGAGGGGGATAAAACTGAAGCTTTCTTT. Translation gives CAWSEGDKTEAFF. This chain joins TRBV30 and TRBJ1-1; D perhaps matches TRBD1 (6 bases). V dropped 3 bases and J dropped 5 bases, with 13 bases sitting between them. The CDR3 length is 13 residues. The germline V gene has CDR1 GTSNPN and CDR2 SVGIG (reference sequence).

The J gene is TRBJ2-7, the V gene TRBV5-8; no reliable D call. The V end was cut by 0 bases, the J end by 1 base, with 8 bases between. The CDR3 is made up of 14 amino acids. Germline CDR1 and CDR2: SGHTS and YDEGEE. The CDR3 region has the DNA TGTGCCAGCAGCTTGGCGTTCAGTTCCTACGAGCAGTACTTC. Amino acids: CASSLAFSSYEQYF.

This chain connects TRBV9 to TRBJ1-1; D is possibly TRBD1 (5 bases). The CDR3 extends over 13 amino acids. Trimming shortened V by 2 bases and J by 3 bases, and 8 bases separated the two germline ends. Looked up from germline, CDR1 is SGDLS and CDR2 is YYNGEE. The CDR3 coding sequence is TGTGCCAGCAGCGTGACAGTGGACACTGAAGCTTTCTTT. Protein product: CASSVTVDTEAFF.

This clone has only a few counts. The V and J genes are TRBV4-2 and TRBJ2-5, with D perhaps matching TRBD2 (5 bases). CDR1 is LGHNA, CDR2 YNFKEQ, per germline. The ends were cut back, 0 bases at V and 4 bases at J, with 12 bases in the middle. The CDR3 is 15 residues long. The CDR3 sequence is CASSQDSGGIETQYF. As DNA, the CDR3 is TGTGCCAGCAGCCAAGATAGTGGAGGAATAGAGACCCAGTACTTC.